These T cell receptor beta chains were read from a single sample in a study of blood T cell repertoires in COVID-19. TCRdb's copy holds only in-frame clones and misses some; the assay was immunoSEQ multiplex PCR. The top ten hold roughly 8% of the sample, which has 130,000 to 150,000 clones, roughly 76% seen once. Input material: peripheral blood. The receptor set was obtained from a human donor with acute or convalescent COVID-19. The donor label of this sample is uncertain. Both conserved end residues are part of each CDR3. The order of the fields is V gene, D gene, J gene, clone size, CDR3 protein, CDR3 DNA. D genes are given only for firm matches. Rows give clone size only sometimes, using once, few, many, or a class for an expanded clone.

TRBV6-5	.	TRBJ2-2	once	CASGGGLIDGELFF	TGTGCCAGCGGGGGGGGCTTAATTGACGGGGAGCTGTTTTTT
TRBV7-9	TRBD1	TRBJ1-1	.	CASSSQGGTGLNTEAFF	TGTGCCAGCAGCTCCCAAGGGGGGACAGGGTTGAACACTGAAGCTTTCTTT
TRBV5-4	.	TRBJ1-1	.	CASSVSNTEAFF	TGTGCCAGCAGCGTATCGAACACTGAAGCTTTCTTT
TRBV18	.	TRBJ1-1	.	CASSPQTSNTEAFF	TGTGCCAGCTCACCACAGACTTCGAACACTGAAGCTTTCTTT
TRBV7-2	.	TRBJ1-2	.	CASSRTGISNYGYTF	TGTGCCAGCAGCCGCACAGGGATATCTAACTATGGCTACACCTTC
TRBV7-9	.	TRBJ1-4	.	CASSPTRGDGEEKLFF	TGTGCCAGCAGCCCGACCAGGGGCGACGGGGAGGAAAAACTGTTTTTT
TRBV7-9	TRBD1	TRBJ1-2	.	CASSPRALGGYGYTF	TGTGCCAGCAGCCCCCGGGCCCTAGGGGGCTATGGCTACACCTTT
TRBV28	.	TRBJ1-1	once	CASIHRELNTEAFF	TGTGCCAGCATCCATAGGGAGTTGAACACTGAAGCTTTCTTT
TRBV7-9	.	TRBJ2-7	.	CASAAGGGRTSSYEQYF	TGTGCCAGCGCCGCTGGGGGGGGGCGTACTAGCTCCTACGAGCAGTACTTC
TRBV10-3	.	TRBJ1-3	.	CAIKGPGNGNTIYF	TGTGCCATCAAGGGTCCCGGGAACGGAAACACCATATATTTT
TRBV19	.	TRBJ1-2	.	CASRNRGGGSDGYTF	TGTGCCAGTAGAAACCGGGGGGGAGGATCAGATGGCTACACCTTC
TRBV30	TRBD1	TRBJ1-1	.	CAWGQGDYEAFF	TGTGCCTGGGGACAGGGGGACTATGAAGCTTTCTTT
TRBV7-2	TRBD2	TRBJ2-3	.	CASSLGPGLAGGTDTQYF	TGTGCCAGCAGCTTAGGACCGGGACTAGCGGGGGGCACAGATACGCAGTATTTT
TRBV6-5	TRBD1	TRBJ1-1	.	CASNPPDRGRTEAFF	TGTGCCAGCAATCCACCGGACAGGGGGAGGACTGAAGCTTTCTTT
TRBV29-1	TRBD1	TRBJ2-5	.	CSVELTGEGETQYF	TGCAGCGTTGAGCTGACAGGGGAAGGAGAGACCCAGTACTTC
TRBV18	TRBD1	TRBJ2-2	.	CASGKGQANTGELFF	TGTGCCAGCGGAAAGGGACAGGCGAACACCGGGGAGCTGTTTTTT
TRBV5-1	TRBD1	TRBJ2-2	.	CASSLGRGPLPGELFF	TGCGCCAGCAGCTTGGGCAGGGGGCCCCTTCCCGGGGAGCTGTTTTTT
TRBV19	.	TRBJ2-3	.	CASSIAGGTDTQYF	TGTGCCAGTAGTATAGCGGGTGGCACAGATACGCAGTATTTT
TRBV6-5	.	TRBJ1-2	.	CASSRTGGVYGYTF	TGTGCCAGCAGTAGGACCGGGGGTGTCTATGGCTACACCTTC
TRBV10-1	.	TRBJ2-2	.	CASSGQENTGELFF	TGCGCCAGCAGTGGACAGGAGAACACCGGGGAGCTGTTTTTT
TRBV7-9	TRBD1	TRBJ2-7	.	CASSPRQGDLSYEQYF	TGTGCCAGCAGCCCCCGACAGGGGGACCTCTCCTACGAGCAGTACTTC
TRBV19	TRBD1	TRBJ1-6	.	CASSIGYAGTGGSISPLHF	TGTGCCAGTAGTATCGGGTATGCAGGGACAGGGGGCTCGATCTCACCCCTCCACTTT
TRBV13	.	TRBJ2-5	.	CASSFQYQETQYF	TGTGCCAGCAGCTTTCAGTACCAAGAGACCCAGTACTTC
TRBV7-8	TRBD2	TRBJ2-7	few	CASSLALAGPSYEQYF	TGTGCCAGCAGCTTAGCACTAGCGGGGCCCTCCTACGAGCAGTACTTC
TRBV4-1	.	TRBJ2-3	.	CASSQEGLLSTDTQYF	TGCGCCAGCAGCCAAGAAGGACTCCTTAGCACAGATACGCAGTATTTT
TRBV11-3	.	TRBJ2-1	.	CASSLEQGPYNEQFF	TGTGCCAGCAGCTTAGAGCAGGGCCCCTACAATGAGCAGTTCTTC
TRBV11-2	TRBD1	TRBJ2-5	.	CASSTVTGVGETQYF	TGTGCCAGCAGCACCGTGACAGGGGTCGGAGAGACCCAGTACTTC
TRBV27	.	TRBJ1-1	.	CASSRIGVNTEAFF	TGTGCCAGCAGTCGTATAGGGGTGAACACTGAAGCTTTCTTT
TRBV9	.	TRBJ1-1	.	CASSGFRETEAFF	TGTGCCAGCAGCGGATTCAGGGAAACTGAAGCTTTCTTT
TRBV6-5	.	TRBJ1-5	.	CASSLQGFLNQPQHF	TGTGCCAGCAGTTTACAGGGATTCCTAAATCAGCCCCAGCATTTT
TRBV12-3/TRBV12-4	TRBD1	TRBJ2-1	.	CASSFRGLEQFF	TGTGCCAGCAGTTTCAGGGGGCTGGAGCAGTTCTTC
TRBV9	.	TRBJ1-3	many	CASSDYSGNTIYF	TGTGCCAGCAGCGACTACTCTGGAAACACCATATATTTT
TRBV5-1	.	TRBJ1-4	.	CASSPRGASEKLFF	TGCGCCAGCAGCCCACGGGGGGCGAGTGAAAAACTGTTTTTT
TRBV30	.	TRBJ1-1	once	CALGGVKAFF	TGTGCCCTGGGAGGGGTAAAGGCTTTCTTT
TRBV5-5	.	TRBJ1-3	.	CASSLNGAEGNTIYF	TGTGCCAGCAGCTTGAACGGAGCAGAAGGAAACACCATATATTTT
TRBV2	.	TRBJ1-2	.	CASSERAVDFYGYTF	TGTGCCAGCAGTGAACGAGCGGTCGACTTCTATGGCTACACCTTC
TRBV9	.	TRBJ1-3	.	CASSVVADTGNTIYF	TGTGCCAGCAGCGTAGTGGCCGACACTGGAAACACCATATATTTT
TRBV4-2	.	TRBJ1-4	.	CASSQRPAGVANEKLFF	TGTGCCAGCAGCCAACGTCCAGCGGGGGTGGCTAATGAAAAACTGTTTTTT
TRBV6-5	.	TRBJ1-2	.	CASSYRTAADGYTF	TGTGCCAGCAGTTACCGGACAGCGGCGGATGGCTACACCTTC
TRBV16	.	TRBJ2-7	.	CASSPGLASSYEQYF	TGTGCCAGCAGCCCAGGACTCGCGAGCTCCTACGAGCAGTACTTC
TRBV20-1	.	TRBJ1-1	.	CSAPGAFF	TGCAGTGCCCCGGGGGCTTTCTTT